This TCR beta chain was captured by sequencing in a study of Graves' ophthalmopathy and Graves' hyperthyroidism. There are many counts of this clonotype. Scientists amplified the TCR beta CDR3 regions from RNA transcripts. The library came from an HTBI-primed first-round RT-PCR and a second-round multiplex PCR. TCRdb redid the calling of the multiplex PCR reads with MiXCR, one entry per CDR3 protein. The table shows approximately 410,000 distinct CDR3 sequences, with 15% occurring only once. The receptor's source is a woman aged 18-29 years with stable Graves' hyperthyroidism. The sample was peripheral blood.

The CDR3 loop reads CASSARGVGQNTEAFF. The CDR3 coding sequence is TGTGCCAGCAGTGCCCGGGGCGTCGGCCAGAACACTGAAGCTTTCTTT. The chain links TRBV6-4 to TRBJ1-1; the D gene is possibly TRBD1 (5 bases). Per the germline V gene, CDR1 is MRHNA and CDR2 is SNTAGT. V was pared by 4 bases and J by 1 base, with 16 bases between. The CDR3 covers 16 residues.